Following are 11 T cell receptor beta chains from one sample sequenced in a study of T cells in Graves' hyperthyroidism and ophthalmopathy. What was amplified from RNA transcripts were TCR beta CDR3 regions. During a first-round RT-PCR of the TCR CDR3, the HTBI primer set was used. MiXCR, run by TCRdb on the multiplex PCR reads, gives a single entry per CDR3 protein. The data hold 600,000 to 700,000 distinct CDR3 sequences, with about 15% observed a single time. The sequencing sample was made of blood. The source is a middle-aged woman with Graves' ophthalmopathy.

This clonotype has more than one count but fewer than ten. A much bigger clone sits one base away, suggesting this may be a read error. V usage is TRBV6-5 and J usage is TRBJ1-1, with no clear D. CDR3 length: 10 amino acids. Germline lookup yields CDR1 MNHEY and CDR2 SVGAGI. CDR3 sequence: CAAGNTEAFF. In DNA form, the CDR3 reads TGTGCTGCTGGAAACACTGAAGCTTTCTTT.

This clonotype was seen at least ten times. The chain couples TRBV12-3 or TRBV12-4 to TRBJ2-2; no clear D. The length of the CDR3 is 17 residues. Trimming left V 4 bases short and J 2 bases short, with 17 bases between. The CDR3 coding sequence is TGTGCCAGCAGTTCTCACCCCCCAGCTCTCAACACCGGGGAGCTGTTTTTT. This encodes CASSSHPPALNTGELFF.

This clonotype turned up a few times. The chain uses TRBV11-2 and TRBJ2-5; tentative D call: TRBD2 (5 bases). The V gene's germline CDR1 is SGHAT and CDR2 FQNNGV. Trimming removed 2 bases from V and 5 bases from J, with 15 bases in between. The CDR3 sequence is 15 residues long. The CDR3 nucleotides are TGTGCCAGCAGCTTATACCTAGGAGGCGGGGAGACCCAGTACTTC. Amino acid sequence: CASSLYLGGGETQYF.

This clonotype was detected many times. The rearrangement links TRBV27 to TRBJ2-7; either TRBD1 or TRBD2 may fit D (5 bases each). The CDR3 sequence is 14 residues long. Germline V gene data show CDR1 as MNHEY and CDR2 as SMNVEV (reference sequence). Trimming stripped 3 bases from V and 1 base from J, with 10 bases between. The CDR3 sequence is CASSFGDGSYEQYF. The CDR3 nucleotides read TGTGCCAGCAGTTTTGGGGACGGTTCCTACGAGCAGTACTTC.

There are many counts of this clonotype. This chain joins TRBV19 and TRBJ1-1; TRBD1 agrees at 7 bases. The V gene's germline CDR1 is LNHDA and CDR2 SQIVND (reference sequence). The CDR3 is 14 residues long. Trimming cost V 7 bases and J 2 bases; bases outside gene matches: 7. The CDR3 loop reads CASIKDRKNTEAFF. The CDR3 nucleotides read TGTGCCAGTATCAAGGACAGGAAAAACACTGAAGCTTTCTTT.

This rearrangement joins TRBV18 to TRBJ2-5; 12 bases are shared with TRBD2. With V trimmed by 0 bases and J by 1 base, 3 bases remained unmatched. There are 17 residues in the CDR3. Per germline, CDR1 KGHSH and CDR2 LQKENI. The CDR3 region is CASSPPGLAGTQETQYF. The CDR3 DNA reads TGTGCCAGCTCACCACCCGGACTAGCGGGAACCCAAGAGACCCAGTACTTC.

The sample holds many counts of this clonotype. DNA for the CDR3: TGCAGTGCTAGAGCCGGGACAGGAAACTACGAGCAGTACTTC. It specifies CSARAGTGNYEQYF. J is TRBJ2-7 and V is TRBV20-1; 8 bases match TRBD1. This CDR3 is 14 amino acids long. V was pared by 1 base and J by 3 bases, with 5 bases of the junction left unmatched. Germline values: CDR1 DFQATT, CDR2 SNEGSKA (reference sequence).

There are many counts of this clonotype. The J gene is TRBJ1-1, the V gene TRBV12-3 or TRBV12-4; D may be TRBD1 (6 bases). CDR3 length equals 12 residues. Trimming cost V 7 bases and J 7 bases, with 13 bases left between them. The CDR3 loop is CASTQTGHEAFF. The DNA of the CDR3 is TGTGCCAGCACCCAGACAGGACATGAAGCTTTCTTT.

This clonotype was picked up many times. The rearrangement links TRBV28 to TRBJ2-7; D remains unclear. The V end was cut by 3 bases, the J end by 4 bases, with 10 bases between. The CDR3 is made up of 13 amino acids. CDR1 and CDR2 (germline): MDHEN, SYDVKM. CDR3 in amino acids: CASSLTAVYEQYF. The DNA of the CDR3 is TGTGCCAGCAGTTTGACGGCGGTTTACGAGCAGTACTTC.

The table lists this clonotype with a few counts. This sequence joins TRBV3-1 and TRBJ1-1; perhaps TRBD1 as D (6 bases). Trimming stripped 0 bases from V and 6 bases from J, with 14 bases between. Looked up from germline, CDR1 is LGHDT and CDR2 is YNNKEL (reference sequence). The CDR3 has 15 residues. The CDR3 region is CASSQEVYRDAEAFF. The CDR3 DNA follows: TGTGCCAGCAGCCAAGAAGTATACAGGGACGCTGAAGCTTTCTTT.

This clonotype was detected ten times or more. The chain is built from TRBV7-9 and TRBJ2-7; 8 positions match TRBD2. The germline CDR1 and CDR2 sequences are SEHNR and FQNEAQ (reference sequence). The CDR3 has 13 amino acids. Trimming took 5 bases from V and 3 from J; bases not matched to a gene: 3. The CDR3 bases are TGTGCCAGCAGCGGCACTAGCGGCTACGAGCAGTACTTC. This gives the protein CASSGTSGYEQYF. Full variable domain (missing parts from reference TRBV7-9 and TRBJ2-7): DTGVSQNPRHKITKRGQNVTFRCDPISEHNRLYWYRQTLGQGPEFLTYFQNEAQLEKSRLLSDRFSAERPKGSFSTLEIQRTEQGDSAMYLCASSGTSGYEQYFGPGTRLTVT.